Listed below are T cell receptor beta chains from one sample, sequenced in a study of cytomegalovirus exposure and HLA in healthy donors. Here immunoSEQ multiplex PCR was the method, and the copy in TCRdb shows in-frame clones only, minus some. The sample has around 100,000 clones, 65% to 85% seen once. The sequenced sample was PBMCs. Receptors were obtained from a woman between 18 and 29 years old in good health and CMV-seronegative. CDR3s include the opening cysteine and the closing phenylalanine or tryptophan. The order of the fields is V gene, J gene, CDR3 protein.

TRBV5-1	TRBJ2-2	CASSSKVSSGTGELFF
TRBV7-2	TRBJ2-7	CASSSSSGYEQYF
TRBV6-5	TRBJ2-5	CASSYGVAGGQETQYF
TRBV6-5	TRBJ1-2	CASSYLDSSEGYTF
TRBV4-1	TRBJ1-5	CASSHSGFQPQHF
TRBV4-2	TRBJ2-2	CASSQDVAGGNTGELFF
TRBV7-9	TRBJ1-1	CASSDRQGRNMNTEAFF
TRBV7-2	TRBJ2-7	CASASGRAGQYEQYF
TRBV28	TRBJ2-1	CASSPSTRLANEQFF
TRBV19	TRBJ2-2	CASLGTSGPWNTGELFF
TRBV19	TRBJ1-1	CASSISGNTEAFF
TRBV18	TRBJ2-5	CASSDMGETQYF
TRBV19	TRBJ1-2	CASSPFGQRGDYGYTF
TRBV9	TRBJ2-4	CASSDLRRGVQYF
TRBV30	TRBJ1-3	CAWGIRQGSGNTIYF
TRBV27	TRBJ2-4	CASSLSLGAKNIQYF
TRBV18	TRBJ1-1	CASSYVGVHNTEAFF
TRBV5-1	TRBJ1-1	CASSLGPSGTEAFF
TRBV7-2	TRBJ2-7	CASSPGGAYEQYF
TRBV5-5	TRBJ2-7	CASSFRVPGTGDGQYF
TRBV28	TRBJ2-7	CASSLSLAGAYEQYF
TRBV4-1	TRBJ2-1	CASSPSGRANNEQFF
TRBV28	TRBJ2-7	CASSKTTGSSYEQYF
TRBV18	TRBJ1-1	CASSHGDMNTEAFF
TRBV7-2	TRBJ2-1	CASSSSGGVVNEQFF
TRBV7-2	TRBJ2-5	CASSATGTSVETQYF
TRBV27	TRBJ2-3	CASSMTSGDTQYF
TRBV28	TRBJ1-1	CASSLFPRGRGNTEAFF
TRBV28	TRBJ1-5	CASSSGTGGRSQPQHF
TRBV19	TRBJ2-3	CASSQLAGVWDTQYF
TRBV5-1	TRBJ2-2	CASSLRTSGSNTGELFF
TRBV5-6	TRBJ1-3	CASTRGNTIYF
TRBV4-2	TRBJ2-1	CASSQDRTSGYNEQFF
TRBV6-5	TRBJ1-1	CASSPLTASSEAFF
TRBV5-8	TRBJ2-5	CASSFGTGRKKETQYF
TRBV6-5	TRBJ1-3	CASSYSFRVSGNTIYF
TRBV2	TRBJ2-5	CASTGTGFDETQYF
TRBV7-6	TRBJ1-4	CASSLWDSFNEKLFF
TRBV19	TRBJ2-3	CASKRTSGGGPDTQYF
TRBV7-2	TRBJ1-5	CASRAGRQSNQPQHF
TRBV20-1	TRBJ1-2	CSARQYYGYTF
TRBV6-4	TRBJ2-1	CASSDSGTNSYNEQFF
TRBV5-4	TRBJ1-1	CASSLAGQENTEAFF
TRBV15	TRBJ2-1	CATSRDQWGLTVYNEQFF
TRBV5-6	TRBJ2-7	CASSSEQGAYEQYF
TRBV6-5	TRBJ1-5	CASSRQGSNQPQHF
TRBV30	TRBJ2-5	CAWSLGGASETQYF
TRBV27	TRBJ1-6	CARRVPRPLHF
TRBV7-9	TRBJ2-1	CASSSPRGPYNEQFF
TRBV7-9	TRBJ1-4	CASSPTGTLWWKLFF
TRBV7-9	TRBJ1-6	CASILTGSNSPLHF
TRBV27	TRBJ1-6	CASRAGGTSPLHF
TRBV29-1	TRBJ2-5	CSVREGSGVQETQYF
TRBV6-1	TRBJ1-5	CASSVRFNYEVVNQPQHF
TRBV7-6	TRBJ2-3	CASSLSRVGDTQYF
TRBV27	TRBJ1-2	CASSSGQGTYGYTF
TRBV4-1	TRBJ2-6	CASSHKHNSGANVLTF